Listed here is a single TCR beta chain. The sample originates from a study of blood T cell repertoires in COVID-19. CDR1 SGDLS and CDR2 YYNGEE come from the germline V gene. This CDR3 has 16 residues. Unmatched junction bases numbered 7, after V lost 0 bases and J lost 6 bases. Per the study methods: Scientists estimated how many nucleated cells there were by amplifying reference gene primers. Generated by immunoSEQ multiplex PCR, the TCRdb table keeps only in-frame clones and is missing some. Clone size and V and J calls were adopted from that table, with D and trimming inferred from the DNA. Here the sample spans 200,000 to 300,000 clones, 87% being singletons.

Input material: peripheral blood. The sequence was obtained from a woman aged 50 to 60 with acute or convalescent COVID-19. The chain employs TRBV9 and TRBJ2-1, with 9 bases aligning to TRBD2. The CDR3 region has the DNA TGTGCCAGCAGCGTAGAGGGTAGCGGGAGAGTCAATGAGCAGTTCTTC. It encodes CASSVEGSGRVNEQFF. The full variable domain, completed using reference TRBV9 and TRBJ2-1, is DSGVTQTPKHLITATGQRVTLRCSPRSGDLSVYWYQQSLDQGLQFLIQYYNGEERAKGNILERFSAQQFPDLHSELNLSSLELGDSALYFCASSVEGSGRVNEQFFGPGTRLTVL.